This TCR beta chain was sequenced for a study of Tregs in tolerant kidney transplant recipients. V gave up 5 bases and J gave up 4 bases; unmatched junction bases: 7. This CDR3 contains 14 residues. Looked up from germline, CDR1 is SGHTA and CDR2 is FQGNSA. Unstimulated Tregs (CD4+CD25+CD127-) and CD4+CD25- non-Tregs were sorted from PBMCs. Libraries were prepared by immunoSEQ multiplex PCR; TCRdb keeps only in-frame clonotypes and omits some of them. The sample shows around 66,000 clones, approximately 83% of them seen only once. The receptor comes from a human donor who received a combined kidney and bone marrow transplant. The chain uses TRBV7-2 and TRBJ2-5; 7 bases are a match to TRBD2. The sequenced sample was Tregs from blood, obtained before the transplant. CDR3 in amino acids: CASSLSGLPETQYF. CDR3 nucleotides: TGTGCCAGCAGCCTTAGCGGGCTCCCAGAGACCCAGTACTTC. The whole variable domain, filled in from reference TRBV7-2 and TRBJ2-5, reads GAGVSQSPSNKVTEKGKDVELRCDPISGHTALYWYRQSLGQGLEFLIYFQGNSAPDKSGLPSDRFSAERTGGSVSTLTIQRTQQEDSAVYLCASSLSGLPETQYFGPGTRLLVL.